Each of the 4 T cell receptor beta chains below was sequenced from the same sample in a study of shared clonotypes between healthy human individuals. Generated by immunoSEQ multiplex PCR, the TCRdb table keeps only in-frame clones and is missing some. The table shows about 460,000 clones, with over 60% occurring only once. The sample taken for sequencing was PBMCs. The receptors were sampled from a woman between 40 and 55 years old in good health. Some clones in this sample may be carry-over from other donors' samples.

CDR3 sequence: CAISDRGKNTEAFF. CDR3 in DNA: TGTGCCATCAGTGATCGGGGTAAGAACACTGAAGCTTTCTTT. The chain links TRBV10-3 to TRBJ1-1, with unresolved D. Deletions cut 3 bases from V and 1 base from J, with 9 bases between. This CDR3 comprises 14 residues. Germline CDR1 ENHRY, CDR2 SYGVKD.

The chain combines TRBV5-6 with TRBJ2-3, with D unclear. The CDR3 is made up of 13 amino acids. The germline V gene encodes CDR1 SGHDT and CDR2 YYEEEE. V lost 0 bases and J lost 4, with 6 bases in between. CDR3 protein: CASSLDSSDTQYF. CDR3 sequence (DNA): TGTGCCAGCAGCTTGGACTCTTCAGATACGCAGTATTTT.

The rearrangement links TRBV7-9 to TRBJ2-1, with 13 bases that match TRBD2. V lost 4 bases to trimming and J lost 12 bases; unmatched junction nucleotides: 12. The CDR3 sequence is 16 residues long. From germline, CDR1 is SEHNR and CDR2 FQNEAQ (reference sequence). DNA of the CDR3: TGTGCCAGCAGCTCGTATTGGACTAGCGGGAGCAGGGCGCAGTTCTTC. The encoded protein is CASSSYWTSGSRAQFF.

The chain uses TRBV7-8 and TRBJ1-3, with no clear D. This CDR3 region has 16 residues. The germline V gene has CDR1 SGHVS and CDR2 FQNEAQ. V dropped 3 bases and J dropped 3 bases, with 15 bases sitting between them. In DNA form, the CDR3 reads TGTGCCAGCAGCTTGAGACGTGCCTACCATGGAAACACCATATATTTT. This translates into CASSLRRAYHGNTIYF.